This T cell receptor (beta chain) appears in the sequencing data of a study of T cell repertoires in cytomegalovirus infection. TCRdb used MiXCR to reprocess the reads, holding one entry per CDR3 protein. This table has around 450,000 distinct CDR3 sequences, approximately 30% appearing once. The CDR3 loop spans 15 amino acids. The germline CDR1 and CDR2 sequences are MGHRA and YSYEKL. Trimming removed 0 bases at V and 2 bases at J, with 11 bases between. The sample holds a few counts of this clonotype. The sequenced material came from PBMCs. This TCR derives from a human donor in good health (CMV status not recorded). Some clones in this sample may be carry-over from other donors' samples. The rearrangement links TRBV4-1 to TRBJ2-7; D ambiguous. CDR3 nucleotide sequence: TGCGCCAGCAGCCAAGATCCAGGCAGCCCCTACGAGCAGTACTTC. It codes for CASSQDPGSPYEQYF.